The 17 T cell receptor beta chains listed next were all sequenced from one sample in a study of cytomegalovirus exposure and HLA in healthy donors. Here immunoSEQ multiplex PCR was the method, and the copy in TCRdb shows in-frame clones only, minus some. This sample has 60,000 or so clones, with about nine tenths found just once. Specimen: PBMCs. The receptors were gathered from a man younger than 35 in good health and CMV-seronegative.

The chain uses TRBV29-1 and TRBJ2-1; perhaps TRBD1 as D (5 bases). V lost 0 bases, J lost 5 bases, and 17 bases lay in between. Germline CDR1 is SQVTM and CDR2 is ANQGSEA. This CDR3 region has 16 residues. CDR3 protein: CSVEEMEWTKDNEQFF. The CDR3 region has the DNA TGCAGCGTTGAAGAGATGGAGTGGACAAAAGACAATGAGCAGTTCTTC.

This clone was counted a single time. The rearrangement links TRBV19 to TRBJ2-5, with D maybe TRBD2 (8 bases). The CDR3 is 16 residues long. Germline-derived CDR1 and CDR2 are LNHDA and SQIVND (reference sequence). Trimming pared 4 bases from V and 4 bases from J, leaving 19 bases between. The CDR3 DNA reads TGTGCCAGTAGTACAAGGGGGCGGGAGGTCGGAGAGACCCAGTACTTC. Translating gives CASSTRGREVGETQYF. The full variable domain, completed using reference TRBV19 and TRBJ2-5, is DGGITQSPKYLFRKEGQNVTLSCEQNLNHDAMYWYRQDPGQGLRLIYYSQIVNDFQKGDIAEGYSVSREKKESFPLTVTSAQKNPTAFYLCASSTRGREVGETQYFGPGTRLLVL.

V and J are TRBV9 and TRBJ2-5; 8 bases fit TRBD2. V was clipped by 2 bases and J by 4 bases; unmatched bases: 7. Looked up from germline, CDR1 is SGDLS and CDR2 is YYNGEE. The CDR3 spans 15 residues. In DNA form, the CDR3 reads TGTGCCAGCAGCGTGCGGCGGGAGGTAGGAGAGACCCAGTACTTC. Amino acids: CASSVRREVGETQYF.

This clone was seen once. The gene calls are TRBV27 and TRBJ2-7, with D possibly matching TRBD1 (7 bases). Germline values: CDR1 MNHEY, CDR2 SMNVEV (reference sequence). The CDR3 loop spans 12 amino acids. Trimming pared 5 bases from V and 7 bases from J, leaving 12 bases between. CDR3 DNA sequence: TGTGCCAGCAGTCTGACAGGGAGGGAGCAGTACTTC. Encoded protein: CASSLTGREQYF.

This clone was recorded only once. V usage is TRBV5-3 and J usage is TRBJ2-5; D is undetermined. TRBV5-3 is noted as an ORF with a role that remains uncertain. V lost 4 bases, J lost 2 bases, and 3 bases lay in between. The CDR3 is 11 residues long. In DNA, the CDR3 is TGTGCCAGAAGCATACAAGAGACCCAGTACTTC. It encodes CARSIQETQYF.

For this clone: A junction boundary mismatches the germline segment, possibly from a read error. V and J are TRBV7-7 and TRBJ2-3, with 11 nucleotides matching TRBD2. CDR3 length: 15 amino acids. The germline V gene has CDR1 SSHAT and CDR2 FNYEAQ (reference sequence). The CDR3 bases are TGTGCTAGCAGCTTAGTAGCGGGAGGGCTCGATACGCAGTATTTT. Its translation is CASSLVAGGLDTQYF.

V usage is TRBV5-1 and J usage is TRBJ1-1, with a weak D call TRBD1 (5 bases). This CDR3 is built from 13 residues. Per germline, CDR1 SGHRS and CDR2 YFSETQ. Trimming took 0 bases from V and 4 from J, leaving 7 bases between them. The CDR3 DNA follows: TGCGCCAGCAGCTTGGGCACAGGCACTGAAGCTTTCTTT. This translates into CASSLGTGTEAFF.

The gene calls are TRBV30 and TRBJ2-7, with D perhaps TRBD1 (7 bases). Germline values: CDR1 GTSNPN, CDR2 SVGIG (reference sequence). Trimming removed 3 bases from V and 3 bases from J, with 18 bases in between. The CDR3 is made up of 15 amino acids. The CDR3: CAWSPPTGRLYEQYF. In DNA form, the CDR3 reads TGTGCCTGGAGCCCCCCGACAGGGAGGCTCTACGAGCAGTACTTC.

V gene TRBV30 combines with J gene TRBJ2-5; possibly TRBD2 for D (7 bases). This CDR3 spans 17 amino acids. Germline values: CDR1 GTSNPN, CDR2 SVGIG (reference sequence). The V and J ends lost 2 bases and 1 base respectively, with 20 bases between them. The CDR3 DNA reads TGTGCCTGGAGTCGGGGGCTAGCGGCACTACCCCAAGAGACCCAGTACTTC. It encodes CAWSRGLAALPQETQYF. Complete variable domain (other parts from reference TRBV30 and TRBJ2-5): SQTIHQWPATLVQPVGSPLSLECTVEGTSNPNLYWYRQAAGRGLQLLFYSVGIGQISSEVPQNLSASRPQDRQFILSSKKLLLSDSGFYLCAWSRGLAALPQETQYFGPGTRLLVL.

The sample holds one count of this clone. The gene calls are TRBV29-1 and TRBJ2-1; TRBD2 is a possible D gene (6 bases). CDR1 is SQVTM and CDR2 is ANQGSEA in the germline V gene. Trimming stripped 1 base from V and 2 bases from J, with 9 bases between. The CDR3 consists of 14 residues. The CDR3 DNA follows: TGCAGCGTTGAAGCTAGCGAGACCTACAATGAGCAGTTCTTC. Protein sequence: CSVEASETYNEQFF.

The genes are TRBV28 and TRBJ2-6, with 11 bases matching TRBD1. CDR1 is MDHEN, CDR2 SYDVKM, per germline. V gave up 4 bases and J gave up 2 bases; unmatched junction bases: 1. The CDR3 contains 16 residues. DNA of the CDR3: TGTGCCAGCAGTTGGACAGGGGGCGCTGGGGCCAACGTCCTGACTTTC. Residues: CASSWTGGAGANVLTF.

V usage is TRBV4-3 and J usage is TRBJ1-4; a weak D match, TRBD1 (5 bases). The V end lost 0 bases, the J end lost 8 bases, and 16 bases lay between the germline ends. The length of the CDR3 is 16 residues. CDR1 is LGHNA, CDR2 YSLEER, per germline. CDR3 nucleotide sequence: TGCGCCAGCAGCCAAGATCGCTCGCAGGGTGCCGAAAAACTGTTTTTT. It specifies CASSQDRSQGAEKLFF.

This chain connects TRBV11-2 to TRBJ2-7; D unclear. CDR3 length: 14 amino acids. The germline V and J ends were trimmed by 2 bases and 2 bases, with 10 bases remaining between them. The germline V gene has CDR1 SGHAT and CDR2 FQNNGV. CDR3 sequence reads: CASSLLSVTYEQYF. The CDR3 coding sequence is TGTGCCAGCAGCTTACTGAGCGTTACCTACGAGCAGTACTTC.

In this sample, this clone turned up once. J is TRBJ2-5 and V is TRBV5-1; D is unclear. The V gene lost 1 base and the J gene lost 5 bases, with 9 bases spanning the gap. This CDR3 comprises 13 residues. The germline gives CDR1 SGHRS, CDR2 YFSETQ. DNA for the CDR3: TGCGCCAGCAGCTTGAACACCCCCGAGACCCAGTACTTC. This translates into CASSLNTPETQYF.

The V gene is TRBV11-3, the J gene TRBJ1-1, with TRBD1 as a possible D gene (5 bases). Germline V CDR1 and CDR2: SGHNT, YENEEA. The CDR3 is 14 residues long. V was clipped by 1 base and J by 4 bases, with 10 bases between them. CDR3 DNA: TGTGCCAGCAGCTTAGGGGGCCCTGGCACTGAAGCTTTCTTT. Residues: CASSLGGPGTEAFF.

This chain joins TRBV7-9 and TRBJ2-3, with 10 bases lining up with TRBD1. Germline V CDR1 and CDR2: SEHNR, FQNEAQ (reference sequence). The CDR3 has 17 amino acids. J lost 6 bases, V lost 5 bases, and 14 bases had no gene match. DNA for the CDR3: TGTGCCAGCAGCCGGAGCGAGGACAGGGGGTTAGGGGATACGCAGTATTTT. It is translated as CASSRSEDRGLGDTQYF.

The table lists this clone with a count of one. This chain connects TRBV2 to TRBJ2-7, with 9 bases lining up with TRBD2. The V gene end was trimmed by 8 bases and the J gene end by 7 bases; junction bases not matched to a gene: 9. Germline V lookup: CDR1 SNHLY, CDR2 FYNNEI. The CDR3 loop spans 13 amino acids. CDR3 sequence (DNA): TGTGCCAGCTCTCCGCGGGAGGGTAAGGAGCAGTACTTC. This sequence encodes CASSPREGKEQYF. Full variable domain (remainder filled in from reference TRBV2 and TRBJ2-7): EPEVTQTPSHQVTQMGQEVILRCVPISNHLYFYWYRQILGQKVEFLVSFYNNEISEKSEIFDDQFSVERPDGSNFTLKIRSTKLEDSAMYFCASSPREGKEQYFGPGTRLTVT.